This entry is about one TCR beta chain. This entry is derived from a study of blood T cell repertoires in COVID-19. Study-level background: Samples of COVID-19 (acute and convalescent) were obtained from the United States, Italy and Spain. Sources were T cells, B-cell-depleted T cells, or PBMCs; the material itself was cDNA or gDNA.

The CDR3 has 17 residues. Germline V gives CDR1 MNHEY, CDR2 SMNVEV (reference sequence). The V segment lost 7 bases and the J segment 5 bases; nucleotides outside the gene matches: 16. As originally analysed: Reference gene primers were amplified, and this amplification served to estimate nucleated cell counts. The repertoire was sequenced with immunoSEQ multiplex PCR; TCRdb's copy has only in-frame clones and lacks some. Clonal size and the V and J genes are those of that table, whereas D and trimming came from the DNA. The sample consists of about 74,000 clones, approximately 90% of them appearing once.

Sample: peripheral blood. The rearrangement uses TRBV27 and TRBJ2-1; 8 bases match TRBD2. This receptor was identified in a woman in her fifties or sixties with active COVID-19. Here the CDR3 DNA reads TGTGCCAGCACCGATACTGCGGGACTAGGTTCGGACAATGAGCAGTTCTTC. Translation: CASTDTAGLGSDNEQFF.